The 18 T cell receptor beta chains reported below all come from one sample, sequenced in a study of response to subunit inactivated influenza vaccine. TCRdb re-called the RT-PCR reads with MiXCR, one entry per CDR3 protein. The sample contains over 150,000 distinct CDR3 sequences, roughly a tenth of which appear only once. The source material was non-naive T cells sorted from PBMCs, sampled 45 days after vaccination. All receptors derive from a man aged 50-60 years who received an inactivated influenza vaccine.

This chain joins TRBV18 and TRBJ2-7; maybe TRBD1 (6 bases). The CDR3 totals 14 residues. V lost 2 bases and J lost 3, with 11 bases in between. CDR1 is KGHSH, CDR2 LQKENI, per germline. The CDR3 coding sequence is TGTGCCAGCTCACCAGCACAGGGTCACTACGAGCAGTACTTC. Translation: CASSPAQGHYEQYF. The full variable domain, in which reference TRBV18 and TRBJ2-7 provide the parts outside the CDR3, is NAGVMQNPRHLVRRRGQEARLRCSPMKGHSHVYWYRQLPEEGLKFMVYLQKENIIDESGMPKERFSAEFPKEGPSILRIQQVVRGDSAAYFCASSPAQGHYEQYFGPGTRLTVT.

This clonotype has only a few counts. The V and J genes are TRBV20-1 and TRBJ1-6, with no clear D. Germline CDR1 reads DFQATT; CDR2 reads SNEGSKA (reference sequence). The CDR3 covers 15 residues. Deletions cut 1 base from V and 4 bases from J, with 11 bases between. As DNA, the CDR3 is TGCAGTGCTAGAGGTCACAGCAGTTATAATTCACCCCTCCACTTT. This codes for CSARGHSSYNSPLHF.

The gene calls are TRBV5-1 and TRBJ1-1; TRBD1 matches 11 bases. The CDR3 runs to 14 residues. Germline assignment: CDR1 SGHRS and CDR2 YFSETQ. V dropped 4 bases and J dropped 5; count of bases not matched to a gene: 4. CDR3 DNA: TGCGCCAGCAGCCCGGGGACAGGGGGAACTGAAGCTTTCTTT. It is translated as CASSPGTGGTEAFF.

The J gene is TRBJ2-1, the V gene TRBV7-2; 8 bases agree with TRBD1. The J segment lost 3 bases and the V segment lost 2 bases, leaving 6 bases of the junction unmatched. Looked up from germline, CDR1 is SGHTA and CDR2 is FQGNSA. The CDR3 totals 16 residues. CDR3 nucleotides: TGTGCCAGCAGCTTAAATACAGGGGGAAGCTACAATGAGCAGTTCTTC. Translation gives CASSLNTGGSYNEQFF.

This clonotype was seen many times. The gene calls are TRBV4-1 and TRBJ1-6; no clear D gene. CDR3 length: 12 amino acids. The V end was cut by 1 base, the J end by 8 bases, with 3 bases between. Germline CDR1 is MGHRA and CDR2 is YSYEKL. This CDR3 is CASSQADSPLHF. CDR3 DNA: TGCGCCAGCAGCCAAGCTGATTCACCCCTCCACTTT.

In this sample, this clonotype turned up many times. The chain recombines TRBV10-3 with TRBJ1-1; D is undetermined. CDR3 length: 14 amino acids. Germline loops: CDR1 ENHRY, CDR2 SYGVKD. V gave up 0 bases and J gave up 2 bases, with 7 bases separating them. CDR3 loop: CAISESGSNTEAFF. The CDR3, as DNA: TGTGCCATCAGTGAGTCGGGCAGTAACACTGAAGCTTTCTTT.

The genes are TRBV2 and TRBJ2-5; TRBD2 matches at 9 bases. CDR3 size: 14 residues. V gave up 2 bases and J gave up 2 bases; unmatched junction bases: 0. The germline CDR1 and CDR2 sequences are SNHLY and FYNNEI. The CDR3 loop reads CASSELAGQETQYF. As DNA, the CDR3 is TGTGCCAGCAGTGAACTAGCGGGACAAGAGACCCAGTACTTC.

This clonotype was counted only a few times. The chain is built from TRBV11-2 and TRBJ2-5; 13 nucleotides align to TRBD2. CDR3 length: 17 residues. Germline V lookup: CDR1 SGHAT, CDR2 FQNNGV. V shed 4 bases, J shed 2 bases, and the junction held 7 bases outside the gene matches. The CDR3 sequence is CASSSHTSGRGQETQYF. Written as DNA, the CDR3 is TGTGCCAGCAGCTCGCACACTAGCGGGAGGGGTCAAGAGACCCAGTACTTC.

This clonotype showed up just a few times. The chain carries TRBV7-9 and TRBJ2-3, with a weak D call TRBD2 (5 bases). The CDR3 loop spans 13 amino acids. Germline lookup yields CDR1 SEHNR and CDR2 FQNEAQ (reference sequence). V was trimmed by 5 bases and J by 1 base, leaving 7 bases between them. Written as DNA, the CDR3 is TGTGCCAGCAGCCATAGCGGCACAGATACGCAGTATTTT. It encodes CASSHSGTDTQYF.

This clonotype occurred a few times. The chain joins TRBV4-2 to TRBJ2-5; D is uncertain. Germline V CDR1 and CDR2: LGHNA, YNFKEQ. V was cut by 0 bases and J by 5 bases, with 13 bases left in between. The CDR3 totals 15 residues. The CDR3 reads CASSQDRRGSETQYF. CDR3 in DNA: TGTGCCAGCAGCCAAGACCGAAGAGGTTCCGAGACCCAGTACTTC.

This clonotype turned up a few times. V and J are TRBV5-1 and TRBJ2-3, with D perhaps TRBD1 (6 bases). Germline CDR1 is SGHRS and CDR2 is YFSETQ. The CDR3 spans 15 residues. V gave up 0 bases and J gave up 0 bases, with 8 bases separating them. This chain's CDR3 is CASSLGTVSTDTQYF. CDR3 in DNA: TGCGCCAGCAGCTTGGGGACAGTTAGCACAGATACGCAGTATTTT.

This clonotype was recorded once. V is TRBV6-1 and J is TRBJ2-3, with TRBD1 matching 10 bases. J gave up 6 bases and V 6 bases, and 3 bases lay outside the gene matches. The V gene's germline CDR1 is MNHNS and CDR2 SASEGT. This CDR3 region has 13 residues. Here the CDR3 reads CASRTGGLDTQYF. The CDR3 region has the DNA TGTGCCAGCAGGACAGGGGGCTTGGATACGCAGTATTTT.

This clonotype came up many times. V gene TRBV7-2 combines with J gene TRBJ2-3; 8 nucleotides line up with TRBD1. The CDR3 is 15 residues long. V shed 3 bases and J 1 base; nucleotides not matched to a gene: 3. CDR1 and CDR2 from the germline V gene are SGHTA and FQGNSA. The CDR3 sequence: CASSFPGGGTDTQYF. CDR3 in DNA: TGTGCCAGCAGCTTCCCAGGGGGCGGCACAGATACGCAGTATTTT.

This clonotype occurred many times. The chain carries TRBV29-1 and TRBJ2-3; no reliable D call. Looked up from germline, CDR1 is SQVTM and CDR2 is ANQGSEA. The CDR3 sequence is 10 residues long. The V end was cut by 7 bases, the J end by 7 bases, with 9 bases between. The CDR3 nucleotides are TGCAGCGCCTTCTTGAATACGCAGTATTTT. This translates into CSAFLNTQYF.

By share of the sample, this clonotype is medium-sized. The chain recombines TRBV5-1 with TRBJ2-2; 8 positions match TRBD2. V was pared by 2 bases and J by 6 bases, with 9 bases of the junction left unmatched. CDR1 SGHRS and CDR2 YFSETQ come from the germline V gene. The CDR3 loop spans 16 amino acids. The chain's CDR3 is CASSFAGRTSSGELFF. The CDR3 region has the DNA TGCGCCAGCAGCTTCGCAGGCCGGACTAGCTCCGGGGAGCTGTTTTTT. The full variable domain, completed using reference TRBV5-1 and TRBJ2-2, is KAGVTQTPRYLIKTRGQQVTLSCSPISGHRSVSWYQQTPGQGLQFLFEYFSETQRNKGNFPGRFSGRQFSNSRSEMNVSTLELGDSALYLCASSFAGRTSSGELFFGEGSRLTVL.

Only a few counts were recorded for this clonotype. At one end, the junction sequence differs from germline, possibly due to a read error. CDR3 amino acids: CAISSRDRGPSSNQPQHF. CDR3 DNA: TGTGCCATCAGTTCCAGAGACAGGGGGCCTTCAAGCAATCAGCCCCAGCATTTT. This chain connects TRBV12-3 or TRBV12-4 to TRBJ1-5; TRBD1 matches at 10 bases. The CDR3 spans 18 residues.

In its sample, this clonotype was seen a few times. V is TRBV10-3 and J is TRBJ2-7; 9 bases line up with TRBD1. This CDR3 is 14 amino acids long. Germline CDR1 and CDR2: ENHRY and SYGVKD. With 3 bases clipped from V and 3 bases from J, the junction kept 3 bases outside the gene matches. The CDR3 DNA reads TGTGCCATCAGTGACGGGACAGGGATCTACGAGCAGTACTTC. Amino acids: CAISDGTGIYEQYF.

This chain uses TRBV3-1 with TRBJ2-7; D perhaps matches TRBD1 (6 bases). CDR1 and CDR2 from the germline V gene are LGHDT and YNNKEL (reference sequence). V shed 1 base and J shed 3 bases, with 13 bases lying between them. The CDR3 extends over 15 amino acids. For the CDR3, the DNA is TGTGCCAGCAGCCAAGGCAGGGGTATGTTCTACGAGCAGTACTTC. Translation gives CASSQGRGMFYEQYF.